Here is one T cell receptor beta chain with its context. Its matching antigen is unknown. This entry belongs to a study of graft-versus-host responses after intestinal transplantation. Study overall: Anti-thymocyte globulin served as induction for all recipients, who then took tacrolimus and steroids for three to four years.

General study results and limits: GvH clones occurred in recipient marrow; some first appeared in ileum or blood.

Processing of graft tissue released intraepithelial and lamina propria lymphocytes. Libraries were prepared by immunoSEQ multiplex PCR; TCRdb keeps only in-frame clonotypes and omits some of them. Seen here are over 3,500 clones, approximately 80% observed once, and the top ten hold more than 7%. The junction had 9 bases not matched to a gene; V was cut back by 6 bases and J by 2 bases. The CDR3 is 15 amino acids. Germline V gives CDR1 PRHDT, CDR2 FYEKMQ (reference sequence). The sample consisted of ileum tissue, taken 9 days after transplant. The clonotype comes from a human patient who received an intestinal transplant, so some T cells may come from the graft donor. The chain has TRBV13 and TRBJ2-7; 8 bases agree with TRBD1. DNA of the CDR3: TGTGCCAGCAGTCCGATTGGGGACAGGCCCTACGAGCAGTACTTC. It yields the protein CASSPIGDRPYEQYF.